This T cell receptor beta chain was sequenced during a study of T cell responses to AZD1222 COVID-19 vaccine. Findings and limits, study-wide: Baseline serostatus was positive in only a handful of AZD1222 recipients.

As for this clone: Its antigen is still unknown.

Assay: immunoSEQ multiplex PCR; the TCRdb copy retains only in-frame clones and omits some. The sample has around 130,000 clones, over 90% seen once. The CDR3 sequence is 18 residues long. From germline, CDR1 is LGHDT and CDR2 YNNKEL (reference sequence). The ends were cut back, 7 bases at V and 0 bases at J, with 19 bases in the middle. The genes are TRBV3-1 (or the pseudogene TRBV3-2) and TRBJ2-6, with D possibly being TRBD2 (6 bases). The sequence was collected from an adult in good health. The source material was peripheral blood, sampled on day 0 of AZD1222 vaccination. CDR3 nucleotides: TGTGCCAGCACATCCCTGGGGGGTAGGGGCTCTGGGGCCAACGTCCTGACTTTC. This translates into CASTSLGGRGSGANVLTF.